This TCR beta chain was identified during a study of blood T cell repertoires in COVID-19 (dated by TCRdb to the early 2020s). General notes on the study: Samples covering the acute and convalescent phases of COVID-19 were provided by collaborators in the United States, Italy and Spain. The material from the prospective study consisted of cDNA or gDNA derived from T cells, B-cell-depleted T cells, or PBMCs. The dataset comprised deeply sampled blood TCRbeta repertoires from subjects exposed to, actively infected with, or recovered from COVID-19. A freely available public database, intended as a resource for researchers studying the immune response to SARS-CoV-2, is where the repertoires were released. Samples came from the ongoing ImmuneRACE study (first 160 participants) plus 1,254 subjects from 6 global collaborators. Nearly every sample came with metadata listing a de-identified subject ID, COVID-19 status, age in years and sex. Where available, HLA class I and class II types were obtained from metadata supplied by the sample provider rather than from assay-based typing. Points the paper makes about the study in general: The amount of clinical and demographic metadata varied by source and participant and was provided uncurated.

CDR1 and CDR2, per the germline V gene (reference sequence), are LNHNV and YYDKDF. From the cysteine up to the phenylalanine, the CDR3 has a length of 16 residues. The kept DNA is CDR3 alone, 48 bases in frame from the first base. Deletion took 0 bases off V and 2 bases off J, with a span of 14 bases between the germline ends. Whole blood was collected in K2EDTA tubes by collaborating institutions according to the institutions' own protocols. For TCRbeta analysis, collaborators shipped samples as frozen whole blood, isolated PBMCs, or DNA extracted from either of those sample types. In this sample, this clone turned up a few times. The antigen it binds to is not known. No qualities accompany the bases; no much larger clone lies one base away. TCRbeta CDR3 regions were amplified from genomic DNA by means of the immunoSEQ Assay, a bias-controlled multiplex PCR. Concerning the study's data processing: The number of nucleated cells in each sample was estimated by amplification of reference gene primers within the assay. To quantify the absolute abundance of each unique TCRbeta CDR3 rearrangement, sequence reads were collapsed and filtered. For each sample, productive Simpson clonality was calculated as the square root of Simpson's diversity index over productive rearrangements. TCRdb stores this immuneACCESS table with in-frame sequences only. Part of the clones is absent; in the studies checked, under half of the shortfall reflects unresolved V genes, and no reason is known for the rest. V, J and clone size are those of that table, while D and trimming were read from the DNA. Within this sample are 25,000 to 35,000 clones, with roughly 80% of them counted one time only. Approximately 15% of the sample goes to the ten largest clones.

The source material was peripheral blood. This receptor was obtained from a woman in her sixties with acute or convalescent COVID-19. The sequence is built from TRBV15 and TRBJ2-7; TRBD2 is possibly the D segment (6 matching bases). The CDR3 reads CATSREAGTGAYEQYF. The DNA sequence is as follows: TGTGCCACCAGCAGAGAGGCCGGGACTGGTGCCTACGAGCAGTACTTC.